The 27 T cell receptor beta chains below all came from one sample that was sequenced in a study of blood T cell repertoires in COVID-19. Sequencing used immunoSEQ multiplex PCR; TCRdb keeps in-frame clones, though not all of them. This table holds a few hundred thousand clones, 75% to 90% found once. Specimen: PBMCs or T cells enriched from blood (not recorded which). The source of these receptors is a man aged 25-45 years who had recovered from COVID-19.

The chain has TRBV9 and TRBJ2-2; TRBD1 agrees at 12 bases. This CDR3 region has 14 residues. Germline lookup yields CDR1 SGDLS and CDR2 YYNGEE. Trimming took 0 bases from V and 10 from J; bases not matched to a gene: 1. CDR3 sequence reads: CASSVVGQGAELFF. In nucleotides, the CDR3 is TGTGCCAGCAGCGTAGTGGGACAGGGGGCGGAGCTGTTTTTT.

The rearrangement joins TRBV5-1 to TRBJ2-7; 9 nucleotides agree with TRBD2. The CDR3 contains 18 residues. Looked up from germline, CDR1 is SGHRS and CDR2 is YFSETQ. V was clipped by 1 base and J by 0 bases; unmatched bases: 11. CDR3 DNA: TGCGCCAGCAGCTTGAATTCGAAACTAGCGGGCAGCTCCTACGAGCAGTACTTC. The encoded protein is CASSLNSKLAGSSYEQYF.

The V and J genes are TRBV29-1 and TRBJ2-2; 8 nucleotides line up with TRBD2. Germline CDR1 reads SQVTM; CDR2 reads ANQGSEA. The CDR3 is 16 amino acids. Trimming cost V 2 bases and J 0 bases; bases outside gene matches: 5. CDR3 bases: TGCAGCGTTGAAAGGCTAGCGGGTGCGAACACCGGGGAGCTGTTTTTT. It encodes CSVERLAGANTGELFF.

The chain combines TRBV6-5 with TRBJ1-2; D is ambiguous. The CDR3 is made up of 13 amino acids. Per the germline V gene, CDR1 is MNHEY and CDR2 is SVGAGI. Trimming shortened V by 5 bases and J by 4 bases, and 11 bases separated the two germline ends. The CDR3 spells CASSPRHLYGYTF. For the CDR3, the DNA is TGTGCCAGCAGTCCCCGACACCTCTATGGCTACACCTTC.

This rearrangement joins TRBV7-9 to TRBJ2-7; D unclear. In germline, CDR1 is SEHNR, CDR2 FQNEAQ (reference sequence). Trimming shortened V by 2 bases and J by 3 bases, and 11 bases separated the two germline ends. The CDR3 consists of 14 residues. The DNA for the CDR3 is TGTGCCAGCAGCTTATCTCGTCCAGGCTACGAGCAGTACTTC. It translates to CASSLSRPGYEQYF.

Concerning this clone: This sample includes further DNA sequences coding for the same CDR3. J is TRBJ2-1 and V is TRBV7-9, with TRBD2 matching over 10 bases. The V segment lost 6 bases and the J segment 4 bases; nucleotides outside the gene matches: 6. In germline, CDR1 is SEHNR, CDR2 FQNEAQ (reference sequence). The CDR3 sequence is 15 residues long. The CDR3 region has the DNA TGTGCCAGCAGTCTTGGACTAGCGGAGTACAATGAGCAGTTCTTC. Its translation: CASSLGLAEYNEQFF.

The rearrangement uses TRBV6-5 and TRBJ2-5; weak D call: TRBD2 (5 bases). V lost 6 bases and J lost 2, with 13 bases in between. There are 14 residues in the CDR3. Germline V lookup: CDR1 MNHEY, CDR2 SVGAGI. CDR3 amino acids: CASRPTSGQETQYF. The CDR3 DNA follows: TGTGCCAGCAGACCCACCTCGGGGCAAGAGACCCAGTACTTC.

V is TRBV29-1 and J is TRBJ1-5; TRBD1 is a possible D gene (5 bases). V was trimmed by 3 bases and J by 3 bases, leaving 21 bases between them. Germline assignment: CDR1 SQVTM and CDR2 ANQGSEA. The CDR3 is made up of 17 amino acids. CDR3 loop: CSVDRAASLTHNQPQHF. CDR3 coding DNA: TGCAGCGTTGACAGGGCAGCCTCTCTGACCCACAATCAGCCCCAGCATTTT.

This clone has more than one count but fewer than ten. The chain combines TRBV18 with TRBJ2-7, with 13 bases fitting TRBD2. Germline CDR1 is KGHSH and CDR2 is LQKENI. The CDR3 spans 19 residues. After removal of 2 bases from V and 0 bases from J, the junction contained 10 bases not matched to a gene. This CDR3 is CASSPLGTSGAVHSYEQYF. CDR3 DNA: TGTGCCAGCTCACCATTGGGGACTAGCGGGGCCGTTCACTCCTACGAGCAGTACTTC.

This sequence joins TRBV5-4 and TRBJ2-2; TRBD2 might be the D (5 bases). The CDR3 totals 17 residues. The germline V gene encodes CDR1 SGHNT and CDR2 YYREEE (reference sequence). Trimming stripped 4 bases from V and 0 bases from J, with 16 bases between. The CDR3 sequence is CASSPLGGGPNTGELFF. CDR3 sequence (DNA): TGTGCCAGCAGCCCCCTCGGCGGAGGTCCGAACACCGGGGAGCTGTTTTTT.

V gene TRBV28 combines with J gene TRBJ2-5, with D possibly being TRBD2 (5 bases). The ends were cut back, 4 bases at V and 13 bases at J, with 13 bases in the middle. The germline V gene encodes CDR1 MDHEN and CDR2 SYDVKM. This CDR3 contains 11 residues. The CDR3 DNA reads as TGTGCCAGCAGTTCTAGCTACCCGCTGTACTTC. Protein: CASSSSYPLYF.

The chain couples TRBV5-1 to TRBJ1-4; D is unclear. From germline, CDR1 is SGHRS and CDR2 YFSETQ. Trimming left V 3 bases short and J 3 bases short, with 12 bases between. CDR3 length equals 15 residues. CDR3 in amino acids: CASSSGGSANEKLFF. The CDR3, as DNA: TGCGCCAGCAGCTCGGGCGGGAGCGCTAATGAAAAACTGTTTTTT.

V is TRBV15 and J is TRBJ1-6; 9 bases agree with TRBD1. The CDR3 has 14 amino acids. J was trimmed by 10 bases and V by 5 bases; bases with no gene match: 6. In germline, CDR1 is LNHNV, CDR2 YYDKDF (reference sequence). CDR3 nucleotide sequence: TGTGCCACCAGCTGGGACAGGGAAGAGTCACCCCTCCACTTT. Translation: CATSWDREESPLHF.

Note on this clone: The same CDR3 can be traced to other DNA sequences in this sample. The V gene is TRBV18, the J gene TRBJ1-5, with 8 nucleotides matching TRBD1. This CDR3 has 15 amino acids. V lost 4 bases, J lost 0 bases, and 2 bases stayed unmatched. In germline, CDR1 is KGHSH, CDR2 LQKENI. Here the CDR3 reads CASSLTGDSNQPQHF. The CDR3 nucleotides are TGTGCCAGCTCACTGACAGGGGATAGCAATCAGCCCCAGCATTTT.

The chain employs TRBV7-2 and TRBJ2-2; 9 bases fit TRBD1. In germline, CDR1 is SGHTA, CDR2 FQGNSA. The CDR3 consists of 14 residues. The ends lost 4 bases at V and 6 bases at J; junction bases unmatched: 3. The CDR3 reads CASSWDRVAGELFF. The CDR3 DNA reads as TGTGCCAGCAGCTGGGACAGGGTGGCCGGGGAGCTGTTTTTT.

J is TRBJ2-7 and V is TRBV12-3 or TRBV12-4; TRBD1 might be the D (6 bases). Trimming took off 5 bases at V and 3 bases at J, with 11 bases between the two ends. The CDR3 loop spans 13 amino acids. The CDR3 protein is CASSPGHNYEQYF. CDR3 bases: TGTGCCAGCAGTCCGGGACACAACTACGAGCAGTACTTC.

The chain carries TRBV27 and TRBJ2-7; D might be TRBD2 (5 bases). Germline CDR1 and CDR2: MNHEY and SMNVEV (reference sequence). V was shortened by 5 bases and J by 0 bases, with 14 bases between the two germline ends. The CDR3 totals 15 residues. The CDR3: CASSPYGLDSYEQYF. The DNA for the CDR3 is TGTGCCAGCAGTCCTTACGGACTGGACTCCTACGAGCAGTACTTC.

The V and J genes are TRBV9 and TRBJ2-5; 8 bases agree with TRBD2. V lost 4 bases to trimming and J lost 0 bases; unmatched junction nucleotides: 17. Germline V CDR1 and CDR2: SGDLS, YYNGEE. The CDR3 is made up of 19 amino acids. CDR3 region: CASSNNRGGPSMDQETQYF. The CDR3 coding sequence is TGTGCCAGCAGCAACAACCGGGGGGGGCCCTCAATGGACCAAGAGACCCAGTACTTC.

Concerning this clone: The sample carries other DNA sequences with the same CDR3. V and J are TRBV4-1 and TRBJ1-2, with D perhaps matching TRBD1 (6 bases). In germline, CDR1 is MGHRA, CDR2 YSYEKL. With 3 bases removed from V and 3 bases from J, the gap between germline ends came to 8 bases. The length of the CDR3 is 13 residues. The CDR3 nucleotides are TGCGCCAGCAGCCAGACAGGAGACTATGGCTACACCTTC. This sequence encodes CASSQTGDYGYTF.

The rearrangement joins TRBV15 to TRBJ1-5; 8 nucleotides line up with TRBD1. This CDR3 contains 16 residues. J lost 7 bases, V lost 4 bases, and 12 bases had no gene match. CDR1 and CDR2 (germline): LNHNV, YYDKDF (reference sequence). The CDR3 region is CATSTSDRGVGQPQHF. The CDR3, as DNA: TGTGCCACCAGCACCTCAGACAGGGGAGTGGGACAGCCCCAGCATTTT.

The chain joins TRBV12-3 or TRBV12-4 to TRBJ1-2; 7 nucleotides align to TRBD1. V shed 7 bases, J shed 3 bases, and the junction held 5 bases outside the gene matches. This CDR3 has 13 amino acids. The CDR3 DNA is TGTGCCAGCACCGACAGGGTGGACTATGGCTACACCTTC. Translated: CASTDRVDYGYTF.

This sequence joins TRBV7-9 and TRBJ2-1, with 7 bases that match TRBD1. The germline CDR1 and CDR2 sequences are SEHNR and FQNEAQ (reference sequence). V shed 4 bases, J shed 16 bases, and the junction held 7 bases outside the gene matches. The CDR3 is 11 residues long. CDR3 region: CASSWDSRCFF. DNA for the CDR3: TGTGCCAGCAGCTGGGACAGTAGGTGCTTCTTC.

This chain joins TRBV27 and TRBJ2-7; 7 positions match TRBD1. This CDR3 spans 15 amino acids. CDR1 MNHEY and CDR2 SMNVEV come from the germline V gene (reference sequence). Germline trimming cut 5 bases from V and 2 bases from J; bases unmatched to any gene: 9. CDR3 residues: CASSPTGVWTYEQYF. The CDR3 coding sequence is TGTGCCAGCAGTCCAACAGGGGTTTGGACCTACGAGCAGTACTTC.

V and J are TRBV9 and TRBJ1-1; D gene unclear. Germline values: CDR1 SGDLS, CDR2 YYNGEE. The CDR3 extends over 13 amino acids. V was pared by 3 bases and J by 5 bases, with 11 bases between. CDR3 sequence reads: CASSASGRTEAFF. The CDR3 DNA follows: TGTGCCAGCAGCGCTTCGGGAAGGACTGAAGCTTTCTTT.

The chain links TRBV6-5 to TRBJ1-2; 8 positions agree with TRBD1. The length of the CDR3 is 15 residues. Germline V lookup: CDR1 MNHEY, CDR2 SVGAGI. Germline trimming cut 10 bases from V and 5 bases from J; bases unmatched to any gene: 15. CDR3 in amino acids: CATTAGGLSTYGYTF. The CDR3 DNA is TGTGCCACCACCGCAGGGGGCTTATCAACATATGGCTACACCTTC.

As to this clone: The sample carries other DNA sequences with the same CDR3. The chain employs TRBV12-3 or TRBV12-4 and TRBJ1-5, with unresolved D. The CDR3 extends over 13 amino acids. V was pared by 3 bases and J by 2 bases, with 5 bases between. The CDR3 bases are TGTGCCAGCAGTTTTTCTGGCAATCAGCCCCAGCATTTT. This translates into CASSFSGNQPQHF.

The sample holds a few counts of this clone. This chain uses TRBV6-4 with TRBJ2-2, with D tentatively TRBD1 (5 bases). This CDR3 is 15 amino acids long. The V end lost 6 bases, the J end lost 3 bases, and 14 bases lay between the germline ends. The germline V gene encodes CDR1 MRHNA and CDR2 SNTAGT. As DNA, the CDR3 is TGTGCCAGCAGAGGTAGCCAGGGCCACACCGGGGAGCTGTTTTTT. Translated: CASRGSQGHTGELFF.